This entry describes one T cell receptor beta chain. The entry originates in a study of PD-1 blockade in mismatch repair-deficient tumors. V lost 4 bases and J 2 bases, leaving 14 bases between the germline ends. Germline V gene data show CDR1 as LNHDA and CDR2 as SQIVND (reference sequence). The CDR3 length is 15 residues. The data were produced by immunoSEQ multiplex PCR, yet TCRdb's version contains in-frame clones alone and is incomplete. The data hold about 110,000 clones, with about 83% observed a single time. TCR sequencing covered a few patients who responded to pembrolizumab. This chain links TRBV19 with TRBJ1-2, with a possible D match to TRBD1 (6 bases). The source is an adult with mismatch repair-deficient cancer. Sequenced here: peripheral blood, sampled 60 to 65 weeks after starting pembrolizumab. CDR3: CASSTRDTGNYGYTF. The CDR3 bases are TGTGCCAGTAGTACCCGGGACACCGGAAACTATGGCTACACCTTC.